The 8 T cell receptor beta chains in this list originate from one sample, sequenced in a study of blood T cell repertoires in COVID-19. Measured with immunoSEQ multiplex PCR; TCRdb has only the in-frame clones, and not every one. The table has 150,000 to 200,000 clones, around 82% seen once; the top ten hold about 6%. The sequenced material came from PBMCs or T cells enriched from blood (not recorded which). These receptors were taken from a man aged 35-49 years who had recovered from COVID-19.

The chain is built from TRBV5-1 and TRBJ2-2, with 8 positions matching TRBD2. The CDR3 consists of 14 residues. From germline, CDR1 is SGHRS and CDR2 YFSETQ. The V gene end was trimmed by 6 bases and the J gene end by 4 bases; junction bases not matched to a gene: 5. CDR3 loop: CASTGGSGTGELFF. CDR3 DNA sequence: TGCGCCAGCACGGGGGGGAGCGGCACCGGGGAGCTGTTTTTT.

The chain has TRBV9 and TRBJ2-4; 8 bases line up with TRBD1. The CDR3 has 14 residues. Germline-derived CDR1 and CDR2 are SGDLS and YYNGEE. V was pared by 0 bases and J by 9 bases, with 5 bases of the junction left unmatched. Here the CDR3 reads CASSVATGDRIQYF. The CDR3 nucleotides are TGTGCCAGCAGCGTAGCGACAGGGGATCGCATTCAGTACTTC.

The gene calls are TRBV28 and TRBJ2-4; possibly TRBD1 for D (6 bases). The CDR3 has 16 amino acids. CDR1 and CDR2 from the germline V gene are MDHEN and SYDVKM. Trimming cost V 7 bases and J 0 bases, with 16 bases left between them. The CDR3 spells CASTTGTTLAKNIQYF. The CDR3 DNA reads TGTGCCAGCACTACCGGGACAACCCTAGCCAAAAACATTCAGTACTTC. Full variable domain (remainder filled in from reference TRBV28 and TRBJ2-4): DVKVTQSSRYLVKRTGEKVFLECVQDMDHENMFWYRQDPGLGLRLIYFSYDVKMKEKGDIPEGYSVSREKKERFSLILESASTNQTSMYLCASTTGTTLAKNIQYFGAGTRLSVL.

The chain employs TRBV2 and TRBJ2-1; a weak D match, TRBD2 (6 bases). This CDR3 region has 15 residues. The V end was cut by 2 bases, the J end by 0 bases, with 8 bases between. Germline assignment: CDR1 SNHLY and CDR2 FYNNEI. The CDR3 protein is CASSEQTSSYNEQFF. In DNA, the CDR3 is TGTGCCAGCAGTGAACAGACTAGCTCCTACAATGAGCAGTTCTTC.

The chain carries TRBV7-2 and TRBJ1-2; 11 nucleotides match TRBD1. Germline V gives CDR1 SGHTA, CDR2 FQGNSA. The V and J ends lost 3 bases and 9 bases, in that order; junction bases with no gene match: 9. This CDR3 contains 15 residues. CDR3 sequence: CASSFRGTGGESYTF. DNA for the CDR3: TGTGCCAGCAGCTTTAGAGGGACAGGGGGGGAGAGCTACACCTTC. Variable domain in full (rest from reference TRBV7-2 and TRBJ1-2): GAGVSQSPSNKVTEKGKDVELRCDPISGHTALYWYRQSLGQGLEFLIYFQGNSAPDKSGLPSDRFSAERTGGSVSTLTIQRTQQEDSAVYLCASSFRGTGGESYTFGSGTRLTVV.

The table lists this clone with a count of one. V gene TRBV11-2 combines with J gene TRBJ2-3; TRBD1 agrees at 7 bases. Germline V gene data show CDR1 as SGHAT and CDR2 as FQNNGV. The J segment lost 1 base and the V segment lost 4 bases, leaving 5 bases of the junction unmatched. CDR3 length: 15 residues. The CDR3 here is CASSSLGTGTDTQYF. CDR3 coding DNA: TGTGCCAGCAGCTCTCTAGGGACAGGCACAGATACGCAGTATTTT.

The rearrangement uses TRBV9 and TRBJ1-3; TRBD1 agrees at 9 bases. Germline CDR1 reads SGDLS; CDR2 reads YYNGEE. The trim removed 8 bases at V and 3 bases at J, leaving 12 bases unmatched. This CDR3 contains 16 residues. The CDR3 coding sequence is TGTGCCAGTACGCTGGGACAGGGTATTTTTGGAAACACCATATATTTT. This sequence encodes CASTLGQGIFGNTIYF.

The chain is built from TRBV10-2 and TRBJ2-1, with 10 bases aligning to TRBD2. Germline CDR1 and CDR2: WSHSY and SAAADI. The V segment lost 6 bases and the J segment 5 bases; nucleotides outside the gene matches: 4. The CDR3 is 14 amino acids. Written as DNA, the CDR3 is TGCGCCAGCAGGCCTAGCGGGGGTCACAATGAGCAGTTCTTC. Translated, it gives CASRPSGGHNEQFF.